This is a list of T cell receptor beta chains from one sample in a study of blood T cells in healthy people across ages. A single record per CDR3 protein comes from TCRdb applying MiXCR to the 5' RACE reads. This sample yields roughly 1,800,000 distinct CDR3 sequences, of which about 50% are seen a single time; over 2% belongs to the top ten. Specimen: blood. The receptor source for this set is a woman aged 35 to 49 in good health. The CDR3 runs from the conserved cysteine through the conserved F or W. The order of the fields is clone size, D gene, J gene, V gene, CDR3 DNA, CDR3 protein. A D gene is named only where the DNA matches it firmly. Clone size, where shown, is once, few, many, or a class for clones that have expanded.

>few|NA|TRBJ2-4|TRBV20-1
TGCAGTGCTAGAGGGCCGACAGTTCTAGCCAAAAACATTCAGTACTTC
CSARGPTVLAKNIQYF
>NA|TRBD2|TRBJ2-1|TRBV7-8
TGTGCCAGCAGCCCGGGGACTAGTAATGACGTCAATGAGCAGTTCTTC
CASSPGTSNDVNEQFF
>NA|NA|TRBJ2-7|TRBV10-3
TGTGCCATCAATTCGGACGGAGCCTACGAGCAGTACTTC
CAINSDGAYEQYF
>NA|NA|TRBJ1-5|TRBV15
TGTGCCACCAGCAGACTGAACAGGGTAGCCCAGCCCCAGCATTTT
CATSRLNRVAQPQHF
>NA|NA|TRBJ2-2|TRBV29-1
TGCAGCGCCAGTACAGGGTCAACCGGGGAGCTGTTTTTT
CSASTGSTGELFF
>NA|NA|TRBJ2-7|TRBV6-6
TGTGCCAGCAGTGGTGGGGACACCCCCTACGAGCAGTACTTC
CASSGGDTPYEQYF
>NA|NA|TRBJ2-5|TRBV3-1
TGTGCCAGCAGCCAAGGAGTCCCCAAAGAGACCCAGTACTTC
CASSQGVPKETQYF
>NA|TRBD1|TRBJ2-7|TRBV29-1
TGCAGCGTTCGGGACAGGGGGGTCTACGAGCAGTACTTC
CSVRDRGVYEQYF
>NA|NA|TRBJ2-7|TRBV20-1
TGCAGTGCTAGAGAATCGGCAGGGAACTCCTACGAGCAGTACTTC
CSARESAGNSYEQYF
>NA|NA|TRBJ1-1|TRBV7-8
TGTGCCAGCAGCTTAGGCCAGACAAAGATCTCGAACACTGAAGCTTTCTTT
CASSLGQTKISNTEAFF
>NA|NA|TRBJ2-1|TRBV7-8
TGTGCCAGCAGTAAATATCCAGGAAACAATGAGCAGTTCTTC
CASSKYPGNNEQFF
>NA|NA|TRBJ2-3|TRBV9
TGTGCCAGCAGCGGGGGTAGCGCCAGCACAGATACGCAGTATTTT
CASSGGSASTDTQYF
>NA|NA|TRBJ2-1|TRBV7-3
TGTGCCAGCAGCTCCCTGGGGACCAGTGGTGAGCAGTTCTTC
CASSSLGTSGEQFF
>few|NA|TRBJ2-1|TRBV29-1
TGCAGCGTTGAAGGAACGACTGGATACAATGAGCAGTTCTTC
CSVEGTTGYNEQFF
>few|NA|TRBJ2-5|TRBV6-5
TGTGCCAGCAGCGACCGGGCAGGGGAGACCCAGTACTTC
CASSDRAGETQYF
>NA|NA|TRBJ2-4|TRBV7-9
TGTGCCAGCAGCTCGGCGCCCTCGTTGGCCAAAAACATTCAGTACTTC
CASSSAPSLAKNIQYF
>once|NA|TRBJ1-6|TRBV12-3/TRBV12-4
TGTGCCAGCAGCCGTTCCGGGATGCCATTCTATAATTCACCCCTCCACTTT
CASSRSGMPFYNSPLHF
>NA|NA|TRBJ1-2|TRBV28
TGTGCCAGCAATGGGGCGGCGCTGTTCAGTGGCTACACCTTC
CASNGAALFSGYTF
>few|NA|TRBJ2-5|TRBV7-9
TGTGCCAGCAGCTCCTTTGAGGAGATCCAAGAGACCCAGTACTTC
CASSSFEEIQETQYF
>NA|NA|TRBJ1-4|TRBV20-1
TGCAGTGCTTCACAGGGACCAGATGAAAAACTGTTTTTT
CSASQGPDEKLFF
>NA|TRBD2|TRBJ2-3|TRBV4-1
TGCGCCAGCAGCCAAAGGACTAGCCCAGCGGCAGATACGCAGTATTTT
CASSQRTSPAADTQYF
>few|TRBD2|TRBJ2-3|TRBV24-1
TGTGCCACCAGTGACTTGACTAGCGGGGGGGCGACAGATACGCAGTATTTT
CATSDLTSGGATDTQYF
>NA|TRBD2|TRBJ2-1|TRBV20-1
TGCAGTGCTAGAGATCTCCGCGGGGGGTACTACAATGAGCAGTTCTTC
CSARDLRGGYYNEQFF
>NA|TRBD2|TRBJ2-1|TRBV15
TGTGCCACCAGCAGAGATGTAAAGACTAGCGGGGGCTACAATGAGCAGTTCTTC
CATSRDVKTSGGYNEQFF